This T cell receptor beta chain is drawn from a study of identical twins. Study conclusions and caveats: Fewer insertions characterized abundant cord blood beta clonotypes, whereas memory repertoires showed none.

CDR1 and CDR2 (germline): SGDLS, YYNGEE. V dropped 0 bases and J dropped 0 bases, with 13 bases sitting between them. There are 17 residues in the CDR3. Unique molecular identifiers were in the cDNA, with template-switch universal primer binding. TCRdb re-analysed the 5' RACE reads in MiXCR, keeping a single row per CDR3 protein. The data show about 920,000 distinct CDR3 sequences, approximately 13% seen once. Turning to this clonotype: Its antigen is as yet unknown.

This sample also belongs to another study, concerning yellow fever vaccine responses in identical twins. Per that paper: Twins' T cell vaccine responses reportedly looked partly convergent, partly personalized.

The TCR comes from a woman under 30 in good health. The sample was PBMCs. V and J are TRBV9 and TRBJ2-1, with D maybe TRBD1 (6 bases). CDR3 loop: CASSVEGVGTSYNEQFF. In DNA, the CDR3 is TGTGCCAGCAGCGTAGAGGGGGTGGGGACCTCCTACAATGAGCAGTTCTTC.